This entry lists 3 T cell receptor beta chains sequenced from one sample in a study of T cell responses to AZD1222 COVID-19 vaccine. Some clones are missing from TCRdb's copy, which holds only in-frame ones; the method was immunoSEQ multiplex PCR. The sample holds some 150,000 clones, just over 90% seen once. The sample consisted of peripheral blood, taken on day 0 of MenACWY control vaccination. The origin of the receptors is an adult in good health.

CDR3 amino acids: CASSQLTSGNTGELFF. Written as DNA, the CDR3 is TGTGCCAGCAGCCAACTAACTAGCGGCAACACCGGGGAGCTGTTTTTT. The chain carries TRBV11-2 and TRBJ2-2, with TRBD2 matching 8 bases. Losses at the gene ends were 5 bases for V and 2 bases for J; bases not matched to a gene: 7. The germline V gene has CDR1 SGHAT and CDR2 FQNNGV. CDR3 length: 16 residues.

The chain has TRBV5-1 and TRBJ2-5, with 7 bases identical to TRBD2. Unmatched junction bases numbered 4, after V lost 0 bases and J lost 2 bases. Germline CDR1 SGHRS, CDR2 YFSETQ. This CDR3 is built from 15 residues. CDR3 in DNA: TGCGCCAGCAGCTTGGCGACTAGCAATCAAGAGACCCAGTACTTC. This translates into CASSLATSNQETQYF.

This rearrangement joins TRBV30 to TRBJ2-6; 8 bases align to TRBD1. The germline V gene encodes CDR1 GTSNPN and CDR2 SVGIG (reference sequence). With 6 bases clipped from V and 1 base from J, the junction kept 5 bases outside the gene matches. This CDR3 contains 15 residues. CDR3 DNA sequence: TGTGCCTGCGCAGGGGGCTGGTCTGGGGCCAACGTCCTGACTTTC. It encodes CACAGGWSGANVLTF.